Following are 2 T cell receptor beta chains from one sample sequenced in a study of T-cell memory formation after mild COVID-19. In TCRdb, the 5' RACE reads were re-called with MiXCR into one record per CDR3 protein. The table lists roughly 320,000 distinct CDR3 sequences, approximately 29% of them singletons. What was sequenced was PBMCs or a T cell subset sorted from them (not recorded which). The receptors shown here come from an adult woman who had mild COVID-19 (a few samples of this study predate the infection). Cell type and time point are not known.

J is TRBJ2-7 and V is TRBV7-9; D uncertain. The V gene's germline CDR1 is SEHNR and CDR2 FQNEAQ (reference sequence). The CDR3 runs 13 residues. With 5 bases removed from V and 4 bases from J, the gap between germline ends came to 12 bases. CDR3 loop: CASSPRERYEQYF. In DNA form, the CDR3 reads TGTGCCAGCAGCCCCCGTGAGCGATACGAGCAGTACTTC.

CDR3 bases: TGTGCCAGCAGTATAGCAGGGGCCTCGGGAAACACCATATATTTT. Protein product: CASSIAGASGNTIYF. V and J are TRBV6-1 and TRBJ1-3, with TRBD1 as a possible D gene (6 bases). The CDR3 length is 15 residues. Per the germline V gene, CDR1 is MNHNS and CDR2 is SASEGT. Trimming shortened V by 5 bases and J by 4 bases, and 15 bases separated the two germline ends.